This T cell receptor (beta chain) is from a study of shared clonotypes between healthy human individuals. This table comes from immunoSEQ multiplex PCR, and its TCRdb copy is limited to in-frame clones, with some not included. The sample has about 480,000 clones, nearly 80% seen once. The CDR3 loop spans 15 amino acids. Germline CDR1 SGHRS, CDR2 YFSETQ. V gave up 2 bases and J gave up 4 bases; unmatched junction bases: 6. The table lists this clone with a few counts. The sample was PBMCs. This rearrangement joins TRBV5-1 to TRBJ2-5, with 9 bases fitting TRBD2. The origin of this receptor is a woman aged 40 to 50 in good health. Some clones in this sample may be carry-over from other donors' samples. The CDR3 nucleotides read TGCGCCAGCAGCTTAGCAGCGGGAGGAATAGAGACCCAGTACTTC. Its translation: CASSLAAGGIETQYF. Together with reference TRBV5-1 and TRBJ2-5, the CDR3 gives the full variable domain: KAGVTQTPRYLIKTRGQQVTLSCSPISGHRSVSWYQQTPGQGLQFLFEYFSETQRNKGNFPGRFSGRQFSNSRSEMNVSTLELGDSALYLCASSLAAGGIETQYFGPGTRLLVL.